The 29 T cell receptor beta chains below all came from one sample that was sequenced in a study of blood T cell repertoires in COVID-19 (dated by TCRdb to 2018 to 2021). Libraries were made using the immunoSEQ multiplex PCR assay. The source is immuneACCESS, and TCRdb retained only in-frame sequences with V and J called. Part of the clones is not carried over; for the studies checked, unresolved V genes explain less than half of this, and the remainder is unexplained. The sample yields roughly 200,000 clones; approximately 86% were counted once. The top ten constitute roughly 3% of the sample. The sequencing input was peripheral blood. These TCRs come from a man aged 60 to 69 with acute or convalescent COVID-19.

V and J are TRBV10-1 and TRBJ1-3; TRBD1 matches at 9 bases. Germline V gene data show CDR1 as WNHNN and CDR2 as SYGVQD (reference sequence). The CDR3 extends over 17 amino acids. V gave up 10 bases and J gave up 4 bases; unmatched junction bases: 17. The CDR3 DNA reads TGCGCCAAACCCACGGGGGACAGGGCGTTAAGAGGAAACACCATATATTTT. It specifies CAKPTGDRALRGNTIYF.

The rearrangement joins TRBV28 to TRBJ2-3; unclear D gene. CDR1 and CDR2 (germline): MDHEN, SYDVKM. The CDR3 totals 11 residues. With 1 base removed from V and 9 bases from J, the gap between germline ends came to 5 bases. CDR3 bases: TGTGCCAGCAGTTTATCTCTGACGCAGTATTTT. Residues: CASSLSLTQYF.

The chain carries TRBV5-4 and TRBJ2-5; D possibly corresponds to TRBD1 (7 bases). Trimming pared 4 bases from V and 5 bases from J, leaving 12 bases between. The CDR3 length is 13 residues. Germline CDR1 SGHNT, CDR2 YYREEE (reference sequence). The CDR3 DNA reads as TGTGCCAGCAGCATTCAGGGGGGTGAGACCCAGTACTTC. It encodes CASSIQGGETQYF. Together with reference TRBV5-4 and TRBJ2-5, the CDR3 gives the full variable domain: ETGVTQSPTHLIKTRGQQVTLRCSSQSGHNTVSWYQQALGQGPQFIFQYYREEENGRGNFPPRFSGLQFPNYSSELNVNALELDDSALYLCASSIQGGETQYFGPGTRLLVL.

The chain carries TRBV11-2 and TRBJ2-3, with D perhaps TRBD2 (6 bases). CDR1 SGHAT and CDR2 FQNNGV come from the germline V gene. This CDR3 spans 16 amino acids. V lost 5 bases and J lost 0, with 15 bases in between. DNA of the CDR3: TGTGCCAGCAGCCCCGGGACGGACTATAGCACAGATACGCAGTATTTT. Amino acids: CASSPGTDYSTDTQYF. Together with reference TRBV11-2 and TRBJ2-3, the CDR3 gives the full variable domain: EAGVAQSPRYKIIEKRQSVAFWCNPISGHATLYWYQQILGQGPKLLIQFQNNGVVDDSQLPKDRFSAERLKGVDSTLKIQPAKLEDSAVYLCASSPGTDYSTDTQYFGPGTRLTVL.

The chain uses TRBV15 and TRBJ2-7; 12 bases are shared with TRBD1. Per germline, CDR1 LNHNV and CDR2 YYDKDF (reference sequence). The CDR3 runs 14 residues. V gave up 2 bases and J gave up 6 bases; unmatched junction bases: 2. The CDR3 nucleotides are TGTGCCACCAGCAGAAGGGACAGGGGGCCCGAGCAGTACTTC. This sequence encodes CATSRRDRGPEQYF.

The chain couples TRBV4-3 to TRBJ1-4; 8 nucleotides line up with TRBD1. The CDR3 spans 18 residues. With 0 bases clipped from V and 4 bases from J, the junction kept 10 bases outside the gene matches. The V gene's germline CDR1 is LGHNA and CDR2 YSLEER. The chain's CDR3 is CASSQEGRGRGGNEKLFF. CDR3 nucleotides: TGCGCCAGCAGCCAAGAGGGCAGGGGGCGCGGGGGTAATGAAAAACTGTTTTTT.

Concerning this clone itself: The sample carries other DNA sequences with the same CDR3. V usage is TRBV7-9 and J usage is TRBJ1-1; no reliable D call. CDR1 is SEHNR and CDR2 is FQNEAQ in the germline V gene (reference sequence). Trimming pared 1 base from V and 7 bases from J, leaving 7 bases between. The CDR3 contains 12 residues. DNA for the CDR3: TGTGCCAGCAGCTTAGGTGGAGGTGAAGCTTTCTTT. As protein: CASSLGGGEAFF.

CDR3 nucleotides: TGTGCCAGCAGCGCCAGGGCAGGCGCCTTGGGAGAGCAGTACTTC. It encodes CASSARAGALGEQYF. J is TRBJ2-7 and V is TRBV7-8, with D perhaps TRBD1 (5 bases). The CDR3 length is 15 residues. The V gene's germline CDR1 is SGHVS and CDR2 FQNEAQ. The V end lost 5 bases, the J end lost 7 bases, and 21 bases lay between the germline ends. The entire variable domain, with the rest obtained from reference TRBV7-8 and TRBJ2-7, is as follows: GAGVSQSPRYKVAKRGQDVALRCDPISGHVSLFWYQQALGQGPEFLTYFQNEAQLDKSGLPSDRFFAERPEGSVSTLKIQRTQQEDSAVYLCASSARAGALGEQYFGPGTRLTVT.

The chain combines TRBV19 with TRBJ1-4; tentative D call: TRBD1 (5 bases). Looked up from germline, CDR1 is LNHDA and CDR2 is SQIVND (reference sequence). The CDR3 runs to 15 residues. The V gene lost 3 bases and the J gene lost 2 bases, with 10 bases spanning the gap. The CDR3 nucleotides read TGTGCCAGTAGTATCTCGGACACGACTAATGAAAAACTGTTTTTT. Its translation: CASSISDTTNEKLFF.

The rearrangement joins TRBV30 to TRBJ1-2; D might be TRBD1 (5 bases). This CDR3 spans 13 amino acids. CDR1 and CDR2 (germline): GTSNPN, SVGIG (reference sequence). Trimming cost V 4 bases and J 3 bases, with 12 bases left between them. DNA for the CDR3: TGTGCCTGGATTGCTGGGGCGGACTATGGCTACACCTTC. Amino acid sequence: CAWIAGADYGYTF.

The chain uses TRBV4-1 and TRBJ2-3, with 10 bases identical to TRBD2. V dropped 4 bases and J dropped 5; count of bases not matched to a gene: 6. Germline V gives CDR1 MGHRA, CDR2 YSYEKL. This CDR3 comprises 15 residues. CDR3 protein: CASSPLAGVKDTQYF. CDR3 in DNA: TGCGCCAGCAGCCCTCTAGCGGGGGTAAAAGATACGCAGTATTTT.

In its sample, this clone was seen once. Mismatch with germline at one junction end may stem from a read error. The chain employs TRBV3-1 (or the pseudogene TRBV3-2) and TRBJ2-3; D gene unclear. The germline V gene has CDR1 LGHDT and CDR2 YNNKEL (reference sequence). The CDR3 runs to 15 residues. CDR3 sequence reads: CASSPKLALTDTRYF. As DNA, the CDR3 is TGTGCCAGCAGCCCCAAGCTTGCTCTCACAGATACGCGGTATTTT.

The J gene is TRBJ2-6, the V gene TRBV9, with D possibly being TRBD1 (6 bases). Per germline, CDR1 SGDLS and CDR2 YYNGEE. This CDR3 is 17 amino acids long. Trimming took off 3 bases at V and 0 bases at J, with 13 bases between the two ends. The CDR3 region has the DNA TGTGCCAGCAGCGGGACAGCTATCAGCTCTGGGGCCAACGTCCTGACTTTC. It specifies CASSGTAISSGANVLTF.

CDR3 nucleotide sequence: TGTGCCAGCAGCTCACCGGGACAGGGGAGGAATACGCAGTATTTT. This translates into CASSSPGQGRNTQYF. This rearrangement joins TRBV7-2 to TRBJ2-3; 10 bases are shared with TRBD1. CDR3 size: 15 residues. The germline V gene encodes CDR1 SGHTA and CDR2 FQGNSA. Trimming at V came to 4 bases and at J to 7 bases, leaving 8 bases not matched to a gene.

The chain joins TRBV5-1 to TRBJ2-5; 11 nucleotides line up with TRBD1. The CDR3 length is 14 residues. V lost 6 bases, J lost 3 bases, and 4 bases stayed unmatched. Germline V gives CDR1 SGHRS, CDR2 YFSETQ. This chain's CDR3 is CASKGQGVKETQYF. The CDR3 nucleotides read TGCGCCAGCAAGGGACAGGGGGTCAAAGAGACCCAGTACTTC.

V and J are TRBV5-4 and TRBJ2-7; the match to TRBD2 covers 8 bases. CDR1 and CDR2 from the germline V gene are SGHNT and YYREEE (reference sequence). V lost 0 bases, J lost 7 bases, and 9 bases stayed unmatched. The CDR3 extends over 15 amino acids. The CDR3 here is CASSLDGGAAREQYF. CDR3 bases: TGTGCCAGCAGCTTGGACGGGGGGGCCGCGCGGGAGCAGTACTTC. The variable domain in full, completed from reference TRBV5-4 and TRBJ2-7, reads ETGVTQSPTHLIKTRGQQVTLRCSSQSGHNTVSWYQQALGQGPQFIFQYYREEENGRGNFPPRFSGLQFPNYSSELNVNALELDDSALYLCASSLDGGAAREQYFGPGTRLTVT.

The chain carries TRBV19 and TRBJ1-5, with a tentative D call TRBD1 (5 bases). Trimming pared 0 bases from V and 11 bases from J, leaving 17 bases between. CDR3 length: 15 residues. Germline lookup yields CDR1 LNHDA and CDR2 SQIVND (reference sequence). Here the CDR3 DNA reads TGTGCCAGTAGTATAGAGGGGCTTCGTGGGGTGGCCCAGCATTTT. Translation: CASSIEGLRGVAQHF.

V is TRBV19 and J is TRBJ2-5; 7 nucleotides match TRBD2. With V trimmed by 5 bases and J by 6 bases, 9 bases remained unmatched. Germline CDR1 LNHDA, CDR2 SQIVND (reference sequence). This CDR3 contains 14 residues. CDR3 DNA sequence: TGTGCCAGTAGTGAAGAGAGGGGACTAAAGACCCAGTACTTC. Translated, it gives CASSEERGLKTQYF.

The rearrangement joins TRBV6-6 to TRBJ1-1, with a possible D match to TRBD1 (5 bases). V lost 6 bases and J 2 bases, leaving 13 bases between the germline ends. The CDR3 sequence is 14 residues long. Germline V gives CDR1 MNHNY, CDR2 SVGAGI (reference sequence). CDR3 nucleotide sequence: TGTGCCAGCAGCTTCCGCGACAGAAACACTGAAGCTTTCTTT. This gives the protein CASSFRDRNTEAFF.

This chain uses TRBV10-2 with TRBJ1-1; 12 bases agree with TRBD1. CDR1 and CDR2 from the germline V gene are WSHSY and SAAADI. Trimming took 3 bases from V and 0 from J; bases not matched to a gene: 2. This CDR3 region has 16 residues. The CDR3 DNA reads as TGCGCCAGCAGTGAAAGGGACAGGGGGCTGAACACTGAAGCTTTCTTT. Translating gives CASSERDRGLNTEAFF.

The genes are TRBV11-3 and TRBJ2-7, with 7 bases lining up with TRBD2. V was clipped by 5 bases and J by 3 bases; unmatched bases: 10. Looked up from germline, CDR1 is SGHNT and CDR2 is YENEEA. CDR3 length equals 15 residues. CDR3 nucleotide sequence: TGTGCCAGCAGCCCTGGGCAAGCGGGGTACTACGAGCAGTACTTC. This encodes CASSPGQAGYYEQYF.

V and J are TRBV6-5 and TRBJ2-3, with TRBD2 matching 12 bases. Germline V CDR1 and CDR2: MNHEY, SVGAGI. After removal of 6 bases from V and 4 bases from J, the junction contained 5 bases not matched to a gene. The CDR3 length is 15 residues. The CDR3 sequence is CASRTSGGRADTQYF. The CDR3 bases are TGTGCCAGCAGGACTAGCGGGGGACGGGCAGATACGCAGTATTTT.

This sequence joins TRBV4-2 and TRBJ2-3, with 10 bases identical to TRBD2. Germline CDR1 is LGHNA and CDR2 is YNFKEQ. V shed 0 bases, J shed 4 bases, and the junction held 10 bases outside the gene matches. CDR3 size: 18 residues. CDR3 coding DNA: TGTGCCAGCAGCCAAGACGGTCTAGCGGGGGTCGGGTCAGATACGCAGTATTTT. Protein product: CASSQDGLAGVGSDTQYF.

CDR3 sequence reads: CASSLAGRTERNGYTF. The CDR3 DNA follows: TGTGCCAGCAGCTTAGCGGGGCGGACAGAGCGCAATGGCTACACCTTC. The chain couples TRBV7-9 to TRBJ1-2, with D tentatively TRBD1 (6 bases). From germline, CDR1 is SEHNR and CDR2 FQNEAQ (reference sequence). CDR3 size: 16 residues. The germline V and J ends were trimmed by 0 bases and 6 bases, with 17 bases remaining between them.

The chain has TRBV9 and TRBJ1-2; tentative D call: TRBD1 (6 bases). This CDR3 comprises 15 residues. V lost 0 bases and J lost 2, with 11 bases in between. Germline CDR1 SGDLS, CDR2 YYNGEE. Here the CDR3 DNA reads TGTGCCAGCAGCGTAGGACGGGACACAAACTATGGCTACACCTTC. As protein: CASSVGRDTNYGYTF.

The chain carries TRBV7-3 and TRBJ2-7; a weak D match, TRBD1 (5 bases). This CDR3 comprises 22 residues. In germline, CDR1 is SGHTA, CDR2 FQGTGA. Deletions cut 5 bases from V and 0 bases from J, with 35 bases between. The CDR3 DNA sequence: TGTGCCAGCAGCCGCTACAAAACAGGACCGGGCGCTCACTCAAGCATCTCCTACGAGCAGTACTTC. Protein sequence: CASSRYKTGPGAHSSISYEQYF.

V usage is TRBV27 and J usage is TRBJ1-2; no definite D call. The CDR3 totals 16 residues. Between the trimmed V and J ends, which lost 7 bases and 5 bases, there was a span of 23 bases. Looked up from germline, CDR1 is MNHEY and CDR2 is SMNVEV (reference sequence). The CDR3 loop reads CASNPRRAALGYGYTF. CDR3 nucleotides: TGTGCCAGCAACCCCCGGCGGGCAGCCCTCGGGTATGGCTACACCTTC.

This clone showed up just a few times. The rearrangement joins TRBV19 to TRBJ1-5, with D possibly being TRBD1 (5 bases). From germline, CDR1 is LNHDA and CDR2 SQIVND (reference sequence). V shed 7 bases and J shed 5 bases, with 15 bases lying between them. This CDR3 is 14 amino acids long. The CDR3 region is CASIGGAPYQPQHF. In nucleotides, the CDR3 is TGTGCCAGTATAGGCGGGGCACCCTATCAGCCCCAGCATTTT.

The chain employs TRBV18 and TRBJ1-3; weak D call: TRBD1 (5 bases). Germline V lookup: CDR1 KGHSH, CDR2 LQKENI. This CDR3 spans 14 amino acids. V lost 3 bases and J 6 bases, leaving 12 bases between the germline ends. CDR3 sequence: CASSPQGSENTIYF. The CDR3 DNA reads TGTGCCAGCTCACCTCAGGGAAGTGAAAACACCATATATTTT.